One sample yielded the 18 T cell receptor beta chains listed below, sequenced in a study of blood T cell repertoires in COVID-19. This table comes from immunoSEQ multiplex PCR, and its TCRdb copy is limited to in-frame clones, with some not included. The sample lists approximately 200,000 clones, about 85% seen once, with 6% in the top ten. The sequenced material came from peripheral blood. The receptors come from a middle-aged woman with COVID-19, enrolled during active disease.

The CDR3 DNA reads TGTGCCAGCGTTCTAAACGGGGGGAACACCGGGGAGCTGTTTTTT. Translating gives CASVLNGGNTGELFF. J is TRBJ2-2 and V is TRBV7-9; D perhaps matches TRBD2 (6 bases). The CDR3 runs to 15 residues. The V gene's germline CDR1 is SEHNR and CDR2 FQNEAQ (reference sequence). Trimming took 8 bases from V and 1 from J, leaving 14 bases between them.

The V call is TRBV7-9, the J call TRBJ1-2, with D possibly being TRBD1 (5 bases). The germline CDR1 and CDR2 sequences are SEHNR and FQNEAQ (reference sequence). This CDR3 spans 14 amino acids. Deletions cut 5 bases from V and 8 bases from J, with 18 bases between. This chain's CDR3 is CASSPWAGRLGYTF. The CDR3, as DNA: TGTGCCAGCAGCCCATGGGCAGGGCGTTTGGGCTACACCTTC.

The chain is built from TRBV9 and TRBJ2-1; the D gene is possibly TRBD1 (6 bases). The CDR3 is made up of 12 amino acids. CDR1 is SGDLS, CDR2 YYNGEE, per germline. Trimming pared 4 bases from V and 9 bases from J, leaving 11 bases between. The CDR3 region is CASSSTGSEQFF. As DNA, the CDR3 is TGTGCCAGCAGCTCCACAGGGAGTGAGCAGTTCTTC.

The DNA for the CDR3 is TGTGCCAGCAGCGGGTGGGGACAGCACACTGAAGCTTTCTTT. This sequence encodes CASSGWGQHTEAFF. The chain links TRBV9 to TRBJ1-1; 7 nucleotides align to TRBD1. Trimming removed 3 bases from V and 3 bases from J; junction bases left unmatched: 5. CDR3 length: 14 amino acids. Germline CDR1 SGDLS, CDR2 YYNGEE.

This chain connects TRBV30 to TRBJ2-7; D unclear. Trimming stripped 6 bases from V and 5 bases from J, with 17 bases between. Germline values: CDR1 GTSNPN, CDR2 SVGIG (reference sequence). The length of the CDR3 is 13 residues. CDR3 sequence (DNA): TGTGCCTGTGAGTTAGCAAGCGACCACGAGCAGTACTTC. It is translated as CACELASDHEQYF.

CDR3 residues: CSAPWRETQYF. For the CDR3, the DNA is TGCAGTGCTCCCTGGCGGGAGACCCAGTACTTC. The V call is TRBV20-1, the J call TRBJ2-5; D gene uncertain. Germline CDR1 is DFQATT and CDR2 is SNEGSKA (reference sequence). Trimming shortened V by 5 bases and J by 5 bases, and 9 bases separated the two germline ends. The CDR3 has 11 amino acids.

The chain recombines TRBV5-1 with TRBJ2-5; the match to TRBD2 covers 9 bases. The ends lost 5 bases at V and 7 bases at J; junction bases unmatched: 15. The CDR3 contains 16 residues. Germline CDR1 and CDR2: SGHRS and YFSETQ. The CDR3 bases are TGCGCCAGCAGGGAGGCTAGCGGGATAGCGGATGGGACCCAGTACTTC. Its translation is CASREASGIADGTQYF. Together with reference TRBV5-1 and TRBJ2-5, the CDR3 gives the full variable domain: KAGVTQTPRYLIKTRGQQVTLSCSPISGHRSVSWYQQTPGQGLQFLFEYFSETQRNKGNFPGRFSGRQFSNSRSEMNVSTLELGDSALYLCASREASGIADGTQYFGPGTRLLVL.

The chain recombines TRBV9 with TRBJ2-7; D not resolved. This CDR3 comprises 15 residues. Germline CDR1 and CDR2: SGDLS and YYNGEE. V lost 4 bases to trimming and J lost 2 bases, with 16 bases between them. The CDR3 spells CASSPYPAGTYEQYF. Here the CDR3 DNA reads TGTGCCAGCAGCCCCTACCCAGCAGGCACCTACGAGCAGTACTTC.

This chain connects TRBV6-2 or TRBV6-3 to TRBJ1-1; 7 bases are a match to TRBD1. The V gene end was trimmed by 7 bases and the J gene end by 4 bases; junction bases not matched to a gene: 6. The CDR3 is made up of 13 amino acids. Germline V CDR1 and CDR2: MNHEY, SVGEGT. The CDR3 region has the DNA TGTGCCAGCATTGACTCAGGGGGCACTGAAGCTTTCTTT. Translating gives CASIDSGGTEAFF.

The V gene is TRBV7-8, the J gene TRBJ2-3, with TRBD1 matching over 8 bases. The CDR3 contains 15 residues. Germline CDR1 and CDR2: SGHVS and FQNEAQ. Unmatched junction bases numbered 5, after V lost 5 bases and J lost 1 base. The CDR3 is CASSAPDRGTDTQYF. The CDR3 DNA is TGTGCCAGCAGCGCCCCGGACAGGGGCACAGATACGCAGTATTTT.

This clone appeared a single time. The V gene is TRBV5-1, the J gene TRBJ2-3, with TRBD2 matching 8 bases. Trimming cost V 5 bases and J 0 bases; bases outside gene matches: 5. The CDR3 length is 15 residues. Looked up from germline, CDR1 is SGHRS and CDR2 is YFSETQ. The DNA for the CDR3 is TGCGCCAGCAGATCGCCTAGCGGGAGCACAGATACGCAGTATTTT. Protein sequence: CASRSPSGSTDTQYF.

V gene TRBV6-2 or TRBV6-3 combines with J gene TRBJ1-1; the D is unclear. Per the germline V gene, CDR1 is MNHEY and CDR2 is SVGEGT. Trimming left V 4 bases short and J 4 bases short, with 16 bases between. This CDR3 has 15 residues. The CDR3 protein is CASSFMGGILTEAFF. The CDR3 nucleotides read TGTGCCAGCAGTTTTATGGGAGGGATCCTCACTGAAGCTTTCTTT.

The chain couples TRBV2 to TRBJ1-1; 8 nucleotides match TRBD1. V lost 4 bases to trimming and J lost 3 bases; unmatched junction nucleotides: 13. Germline assignment: CDR1 SNHLY and CDR2 FYNNEI. This CDR3 is built from 17 residues. The CDR3 bases are TGTGCCAGCAGTGCCTATGCGGACAGGGCGGGGGACACTGAAGCTTTCTTT. Translated, it gives CASSAYADRAGDTEAFF.

The gene calls are TRBV2 and TRBJ1-2, with TRBD1 matching 7 bases. The CDR3 runs 13 residues. V trimming: 6 bases; J trimming: 2 bases; junction bases outside the gene matches: 3. The germline V gene encodes CDR1 SNHLY and CDR2 FYNNEI. CDR3 region: CASSVGQNYGYTF. The CDR3 DNA is TGTGCCAGCAGCGTGGGACAGAACTATGGCTACACCTTC.

This clone was observed many times. This chain connects TRBV6-2 or TRBV6-3 to TRBJ1-6; D is ambiguous. The CDR3 extends over 11 amino acids. Looked up from germline, CDR1 is MNHEY and CDR2 is SVGEGT. Trimming took 5 bases from V and 9 from J, leaving 5 bases between them. The CDR3 spells CASSTSSPLHF. CDR3 coding DNA: TGTGCCAGCAGTACCAGTTCACCCCTCCACTTT.

The chain employs TRBV5-1 and TRBJ2-3, with 7 positions matching TRBD1. The V gene's germline CDR1 is SGHRS and CDR2 YFSETQ. J lost 3 bases, V lost 3 bases, and 1 base had no gene match. The CDR3 is made up of 13 amino acids. Written as DNA, the CDR3 is TGCGCCAGCAGCTGGGGACAGACAGATACGCAGTATTTT. It translates to CASSWGQTDTQYF.

This clone was observed once. V gene TRBV7-2 combines with J gene TRBJ1-3; D gene unclear. Germline values: CDR1 SGHTA, CDR2 FQGNSA. V shed 1 base and J shed 0 bases, with 13 bases lying between them. The CDR3 length is 17 residues. Here the CDR3 DNA reads TGTGCCAGCAGCTTAGTGGACTGGAATCTCTCTGGAAACACCATATATTTT. Its protein product is CASSLVDWNLSGNTIYF.

The chain couples TRBV6-5 to TRBJ2-4, with D perhaps TRBD1 (6 bases). The germline V and J ends were trimmed by 8 bases and 0 bases, with 14 bases remaining between them. Germline CDR1 reads MNHEY; CDR2 reads SVGAGI. This CDR3 comprises 15 residues. In DNA form, the CDR3 reads TGTGCCAGCTCCTCGCAGGGGATAGCCAAAAACATTCAGTACTTC. Its protein is CASSSQGIAKNIQYF.